The 21 T cell receptor beta chains listed next were all sequenced from one sample in a study of T cells expressing NK-cell markers. From its re-call of the 5' RACE reads, TCRdb lists each CDR3 protein once, without DNA. The sample includes roughly 390,000 distinct CDR3 sequences. The specimen sequenced was blood T cells: a sorted CD56 or NKG2C T cell subset, CD4+ or CD8+ T cells, or bulk PBMC T cells (not recorded which). Receptor source: a man aged 18 to 69 in good health.

The chain combines TRBV5-1 with TRBJ2-7; no DNA is available, so the TRBD2 call from TCRdb remains unchecked. CDR1 SGHRS and CDR2 YFSETQ come from the germline V gene. There are 18 residues in the CDR3. Here the CDR3 reads CASSFFGLAGGQEGEQYF. Supplemented by reference TRBV5-1 and TRBJ2-7, the full variable domain reads KAGVTQTPRYLIKTRGQQVTLSCSPISGHRSVSWYQQTPGQGLQFLFEYFSETQRNKGNFPGRFSGRQFSNSRSEMNVSTLELGDSALYLCASSFFGLAGGQEGEQYFGPGTRLTVT.

The rearrangement joins TRBV2 to TRBJ2-2; TCRdb selects TRBD1, and the lack of DNA leaves this call unchecked. Per germline, CDR1 SNHLY and CDR2 FYNNEI. The CDR3 is made up of 15 amino acids. The CDR3 loop is CASSEGGRGTGELFF.

The gene calls are TRBV7-2 and TRBJ1-5; TCRdb indicates TRBD1, and absent DNA this call remains unverified. This CDR3 region has 15 residues. Germline CDR1 is SGHTA and CDR2 is FQGNSA. CDR3 region: CASSRLGTVNQPQHF.

The V gene is TRBV12-3 or TRBV12-4, the J gene TRBJ2-2; TCRdb outputs TRBD1, but without DNA this stays unchecked. The CDR3 loop spans 15 amino acids. CDR3 in amino acids: CASSGARIPTGELFF.

The rearrangement uses TRBV14 and TRBJ2-1; lacking DNA, the TRBD2 call made by TCRdb goes unchecked. The CDR3 runs 15 residues. CDR1 is SGHDN and CDR2 is FVKESK in the germline V gene. The chain's CDR3 is CASSQVVSGYNEQFF.

The chain uses TRBV20-1 and TRBJ2-5. Germline lookup yields CDR1 DFQATT and CDR2 SNEGSKA (reference sequence). The CDR3 loop spans 16 amino acids. The CDR3 region is CRVDPLGLSDQETQYF.

The chain carries TRBV5-5 and TRBJ1-6; TCRdb proposes TRBD1, but this gene call is untestable without DNA. Germline CDR1 is SGHKS and CDR2 is YYEKEE (reference sequence). The CDR3 sequence is 14 residues long. The CDR3 sequence: CASSKDPGFSPLHF.

The V and J genes are TRBV6-5 and TRBJ1-2. The CDR3 totals 14 residues. Germline-derived CDR1 and CDR2 are MNHEY and SVGAGI. The CDR3 protein is CASSYSTAGLGYTF.

The rearrangement joins TRBV7-3 to TRBJ2-6; TCRdb selects TRBD1, and the lack of DNA leaves this call unchecked. The CDR3 covers 18 residues. Germline loops: CDR1 SGHTA, CDR2 FQGTGA. The CDR3 spells CASSPMRGLLSGANVLTF.

The CDR3 sequence is CSATSLVGRELFF. The chain is built from TRBV20-1 and TRBJ2-2; the D call from TCRdb, TRBD2, cannot be confirmed without DNA. Looked up from germline, CDR1 is DFQATT and CDR2 is SNEGSKA (reference sequence). CDR3 length: 13 residues.

CDR3 sequence: CASSYSPGQRSSYEQYF. V gene TRBV6-5 combines with J gene TRBJ2-7; TCRdb lists TRBD1, though no DNA is available to test this call. The CDR3 has 17 residues. The V gene's germline CDR1 is MNHEY and CDR2 SVGAGI.

The chain recombines TRBV6-2 or TRBV6-3 with TRBJ1-5. The CDR3 has 18 residues. Germline V gene data show CDR1 as MNHEY and CDR2 as SVGEGT. The CDR3 sequence is CASSPRQASYYSNQPQHF.

The chain recombines TRBV2 with TRBJ2-1; TCRdb reports TRBD2, a call that lacks DNA to check it against. The CDR3 runs to 15 residues. CDR1 and CDR2 (germline): SNHLY, FYNNEI. The CDR3 spells CASSLTSLAANEQFF.

The rearrangement links TRBV6-2 or TRBV6-3 to TRBJ1-2; as DNA is missing, the TRBD1 call by TCRdb cannot be tested. CDR3 length equals 13 residues. Germline CDR1 is MNHEY and CDR2 is SVGEGT. The CDR3 sequence is CASSSGINYGYTF.

The chain uses TRBV19 and TRBJ2-2; the TRBD1 assignment by TCRdb is unverifiable without DNA. The CDR3 sequence is 13 residues long. Germline V gives CDR1 LNHDA, CDR2 SQIVND (reference sequence). CDR3: CASRDTNTGELFF.

This chain connects TRBV18 to TRBJ2-7; TCRdb gives TRBD1 as the D gene, but with no DNA this cannot be confirmed. The CDR3 sequence is 16 residues long. In germline, CDR1 is KGHSH, CDR2 LQKENI. CDR3 protein: CASSPPGQRSSYEQYF.

This chain links TRBV20-1 with TRBJ1-5. Looked up from germline, CDR1 is DFQATT and CDR2 is SNEGSKA (reference sequence). CDR3 length: 14 residues. CDR3: CSASQTYSNQPQHF.

The J gene is TRBJ1-5, the V gene TRBV3-1. Germline assignment: CDR1 LGHDT and CDR2 YNNKEL (reference sequence). This CDR3 region has 15 residues. The CDR3 is CASSQGPYGNQPQHF. Based on the CDR3 plus reference TRBV3-1 and TRBJ1-5, the full variable domain is DTAVSQTPKYLVTQMGNDKSIKCEQNLGHDTMYWYKQDSKKFLKIMFSYNNKELIINETVPNRFSPKSPDKAHLNLHINSLELGDSAVYFCASSQGPYGNQPQHFGDGTRLSIL.

J is TRBJ1-5 and V is TRBV19. Germline CDR1 and CDR2: LNHDA and SQIVND (reference sequence). The CDR3 is 11 amino acids. The chain's CDR3 is CASMGRGPQHF.

This rearrangement joins TRBV12-3 or TRBV12-4 to TRBJ2-3. CDR3 length: 15 residues. The CDR3 sequence is CASSFLLTSTDTQYF.

The CDR3 sequence: CAISESRRQGSRGYGYTF. J is TRBJ1-2 and V is TRBV10-3; there is no DNA to check the TCRdb D call of TRBD1. Germline CDR1 reads ENHRY; CDR2 reads SYGVKD. The CDR3 length is 18 residues.